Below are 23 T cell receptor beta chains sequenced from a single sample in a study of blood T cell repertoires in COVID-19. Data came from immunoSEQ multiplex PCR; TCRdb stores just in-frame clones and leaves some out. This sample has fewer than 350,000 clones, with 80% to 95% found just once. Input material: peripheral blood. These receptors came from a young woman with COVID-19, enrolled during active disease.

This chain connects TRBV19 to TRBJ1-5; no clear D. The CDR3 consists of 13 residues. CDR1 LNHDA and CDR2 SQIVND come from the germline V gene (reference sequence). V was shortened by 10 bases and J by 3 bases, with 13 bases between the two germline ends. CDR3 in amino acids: CATRDQYNQPQHF. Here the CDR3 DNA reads TGTGCCACCCGTGATCAGTACAATCAGCCCCAGCATTTT.

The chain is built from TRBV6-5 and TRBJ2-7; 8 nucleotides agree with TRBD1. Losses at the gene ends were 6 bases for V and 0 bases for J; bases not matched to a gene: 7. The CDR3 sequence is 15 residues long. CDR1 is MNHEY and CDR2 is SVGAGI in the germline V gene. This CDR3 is CASREVGQGSYEQYF. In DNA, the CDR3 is TGTGCCAGCAGGGAGGTAGGACAGGGCTCCTACGAGCAGTACTTC.

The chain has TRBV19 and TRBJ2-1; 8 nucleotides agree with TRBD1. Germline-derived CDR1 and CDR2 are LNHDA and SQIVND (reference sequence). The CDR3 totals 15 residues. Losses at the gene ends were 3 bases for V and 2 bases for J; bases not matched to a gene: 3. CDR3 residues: CASSIRTGPYNEQFF. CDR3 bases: TGTGCCAGTAGTATCAGGACAGGGCCCTACAATGAGCAGTTCTTC. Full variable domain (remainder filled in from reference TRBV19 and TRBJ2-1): DGGITQSPKYLFRKEGQNVTLSCEQNLNHDAMYWYRQDPGQGLRLIYYSQIVNDFQKGDIAEGYSVSREKKESFPLTVTSAQKNPTAFYLCASSIRTGPYNEQFFGPGTRLTVL.

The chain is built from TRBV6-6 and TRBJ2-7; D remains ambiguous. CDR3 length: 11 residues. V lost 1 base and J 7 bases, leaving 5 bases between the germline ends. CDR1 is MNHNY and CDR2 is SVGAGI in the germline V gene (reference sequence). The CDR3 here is CASSYYREQYF. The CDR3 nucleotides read TGTGCCAGCAGTTACTACCGGGAGCAGTACTTC.

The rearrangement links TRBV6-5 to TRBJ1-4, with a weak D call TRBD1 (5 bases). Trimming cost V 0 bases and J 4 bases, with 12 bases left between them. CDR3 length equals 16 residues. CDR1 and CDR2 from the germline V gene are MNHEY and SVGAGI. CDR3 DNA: TGTGCCAGCAGTTACTCGTGGGGCAGCCGTAATGAAAAACTGTTTTTT. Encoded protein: CASSYSWGSRNEKLFF.

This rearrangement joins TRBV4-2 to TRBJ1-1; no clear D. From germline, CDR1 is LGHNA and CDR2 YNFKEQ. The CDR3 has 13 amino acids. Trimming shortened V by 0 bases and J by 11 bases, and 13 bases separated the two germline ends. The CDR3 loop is CASSQDYGPWAFF. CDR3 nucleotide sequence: TGTGCCAGCAGCCAAGATTATGGCCCCTGGGCTTTCTTT.

CDR3 in DNA: TGTGCCAGCAACCCCGGGACAGGGGTCACAGATACGCAGTATTTT. This encodes CASNPGTGVTDTQYF. This chain connects TRBV27 to TRBJ2-3, with 10 nucleotides matching TRBD1. Trimming took 7 bases from V and 2 from J; bases not matched to a gene: 6. Germline lookup yields CDR1 MNHEY and CDR2 SMNVEV (reference sequence). This CDR3 contains 15 residues.

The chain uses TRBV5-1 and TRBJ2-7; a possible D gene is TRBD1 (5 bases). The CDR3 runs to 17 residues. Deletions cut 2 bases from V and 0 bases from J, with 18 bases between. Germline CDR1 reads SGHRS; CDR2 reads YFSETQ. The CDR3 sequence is CASSFGPPGRPSYEQYF. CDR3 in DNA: TGCGCCAGCAGCTTCGGGCCCCCAGGGCGACCCTCCTACGAGCAGTACTTC.

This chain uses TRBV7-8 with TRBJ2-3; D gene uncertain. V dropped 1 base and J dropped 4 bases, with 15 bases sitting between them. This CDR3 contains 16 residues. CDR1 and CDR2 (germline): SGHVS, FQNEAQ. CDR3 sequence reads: CASSLVASGYSDTQYF. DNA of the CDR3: TGTGCCAGCAGCTTAGTAGCATCTGGGTATTCAGATACGCAGTATTTT.

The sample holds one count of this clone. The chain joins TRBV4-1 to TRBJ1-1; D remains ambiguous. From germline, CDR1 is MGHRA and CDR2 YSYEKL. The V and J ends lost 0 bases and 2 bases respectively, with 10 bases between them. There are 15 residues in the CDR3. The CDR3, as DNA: TGCGCCAGCAGCCAAGAGGCAGTCCCTAACACTGAAGCTTTCTTT. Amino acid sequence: CASSQEAVPNTEAFF.

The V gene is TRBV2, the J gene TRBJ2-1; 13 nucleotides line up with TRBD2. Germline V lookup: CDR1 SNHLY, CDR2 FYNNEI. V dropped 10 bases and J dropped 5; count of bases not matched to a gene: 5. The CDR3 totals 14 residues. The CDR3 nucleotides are TGTGCCAACTTACTAGCGGGAGGGGACAATGAGCAGTTCTTC. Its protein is CANLLAGGDNEQFF.

The CDR3 sequence is CASSIPRTSGRPHEQYF. CDR3 coding DNA: TGTGCCAGTAGTATACCCCGCACTAGCGGGAGGCCCCACGAGCAGTACTTC. The V gene is TRBV19, the J gene TRBJ2-7, with 12 positions matching TRBD2. Losses at the gene ends were 2 bases for V and 5 bases for J; bases not matched to a gene: 10. This CDR3 region has 17 residues. Germline CDR1 is LNHDA and CDR2 is SQIVND (reference sequence).

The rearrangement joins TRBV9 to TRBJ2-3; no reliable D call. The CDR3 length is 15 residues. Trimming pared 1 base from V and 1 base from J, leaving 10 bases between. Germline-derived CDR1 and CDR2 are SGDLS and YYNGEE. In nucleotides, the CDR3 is TGTGCCAGCAGCGTAAGTAGTGCGGGCACAGATACGCAGTATTTT. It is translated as CASSVSSAGTDTQYF.

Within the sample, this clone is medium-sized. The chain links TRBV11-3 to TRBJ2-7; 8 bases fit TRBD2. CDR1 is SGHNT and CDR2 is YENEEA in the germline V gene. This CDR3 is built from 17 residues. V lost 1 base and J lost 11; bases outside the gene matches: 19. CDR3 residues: CASSLVACGGPPELEYF. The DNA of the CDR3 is TGTGCCAGCAGCTTAGTTGCTTGCGGGGGGCCTCCGGAGTTGGAGTACTTC.

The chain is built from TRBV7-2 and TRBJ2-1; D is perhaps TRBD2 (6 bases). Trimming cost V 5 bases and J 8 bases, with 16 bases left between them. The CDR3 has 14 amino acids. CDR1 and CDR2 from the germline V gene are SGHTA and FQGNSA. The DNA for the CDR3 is TGTGCCAGCAGCCCCTCCCGGTGGAGGGATGAGCAGTTCTTC. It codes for CASSPSRWRDEQFF.

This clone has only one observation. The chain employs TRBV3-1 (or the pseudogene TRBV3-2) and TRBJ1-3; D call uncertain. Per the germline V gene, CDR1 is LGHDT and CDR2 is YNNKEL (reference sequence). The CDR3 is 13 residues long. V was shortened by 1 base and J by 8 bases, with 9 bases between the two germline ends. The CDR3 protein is CASSQVPRYTIYF. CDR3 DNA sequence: TGTGCCAGCAGCCAAGTACCCCGGTACACCATATATTTT.

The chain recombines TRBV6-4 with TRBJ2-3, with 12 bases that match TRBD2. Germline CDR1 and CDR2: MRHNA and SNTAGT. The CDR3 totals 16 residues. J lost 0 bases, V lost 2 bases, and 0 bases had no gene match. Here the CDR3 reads CASSDLAGGSTDTQYF. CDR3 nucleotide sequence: TGTGCCAGCAGTGACCTAGCGGGAGGGAGCACAGATACGCAGTATTTT.

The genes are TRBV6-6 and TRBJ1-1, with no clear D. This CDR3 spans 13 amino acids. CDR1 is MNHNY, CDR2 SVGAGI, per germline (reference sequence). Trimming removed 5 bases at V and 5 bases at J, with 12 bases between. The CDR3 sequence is CASSPGAGTEAFF. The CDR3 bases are TGTGCCAGCAGTCCGGGAGCAGGAACTGAAGCTTTCTTT.

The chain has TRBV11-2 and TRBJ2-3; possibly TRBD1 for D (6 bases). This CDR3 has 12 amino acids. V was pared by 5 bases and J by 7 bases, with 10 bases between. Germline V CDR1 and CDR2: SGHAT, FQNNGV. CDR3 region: CASSQDRNTQYF. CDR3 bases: TGTGCCAGCAGCCAGGACAGAAATACGCAGTATTTT.

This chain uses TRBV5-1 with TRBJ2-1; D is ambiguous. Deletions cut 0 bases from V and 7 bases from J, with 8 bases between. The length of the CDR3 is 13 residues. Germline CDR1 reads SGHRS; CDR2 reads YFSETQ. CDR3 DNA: TGCGCCAGCAGCTTGGCCATAGTGAATGAGCAGTTCTTC. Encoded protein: CASSLAIVNEQFF.

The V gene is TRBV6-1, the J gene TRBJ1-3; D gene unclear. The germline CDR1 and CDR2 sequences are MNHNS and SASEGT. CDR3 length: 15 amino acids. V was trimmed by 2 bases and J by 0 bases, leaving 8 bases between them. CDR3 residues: CASSEQRFSGNTIYF. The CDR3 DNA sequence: TGTGCCAGCAGTGAACAGCGGTTCTCTGGAAACACCATATATTTT.

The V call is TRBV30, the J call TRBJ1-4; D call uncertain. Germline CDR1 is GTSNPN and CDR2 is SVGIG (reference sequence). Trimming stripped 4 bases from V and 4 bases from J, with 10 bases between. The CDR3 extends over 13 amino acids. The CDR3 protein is CAWKRQLNEKLFF. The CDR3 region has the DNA TGTGCCTGGAAAAGACAACTTAATGAAAAACTGTTTTTT.

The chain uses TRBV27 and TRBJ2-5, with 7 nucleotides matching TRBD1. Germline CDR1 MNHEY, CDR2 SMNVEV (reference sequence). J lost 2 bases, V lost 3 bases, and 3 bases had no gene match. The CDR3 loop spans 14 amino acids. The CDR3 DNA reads TGTGCCAGCAGTTTCCGGGACAGACAAGAGACCCAGTACTTC. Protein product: CASSFRDRQETQYF.